This TCR beta chain is drawn from a study of T cell repertoires in aging, cancer and after chemotherapy. This clonotype is labeled as medium-sized (0.01 to 0.1%). The antigen is unknown. Peripheral blood genomic DNA, not sorted cells or RNA, was the template. TRB rearrangements spanning V, D and J were amplified using mixed TRB-A/B primers. In TCRdb, the multiplex PCR reads were re-called with MiXCR into one record per CDR3 protein. The data hold thousands of distinct CDR3 sequences, with around 23% observed a single time. Findings and caveats of the study: In healthy donors, age-related TCR diversity loss mainly reflected lost richness. Compared with age-matched healthy donors, untreated hematological or solid cancer patients showed higher blood TCR clonality.

The TCR originated in a human donor in good health. The donor label of this sample is uncertain. The specimen was blood.

The CDR3 reads CASRTGNTGELFF. In DNA form, the CDR3 reads TGTGCCAGCAGGACAGGGAACACCGGGGAGCTGTTTTTT. The gene calls are TRBV6-4 and TRBJ2-2; perhaps TRBD1 as D (6 bases). Germline V gene data show CDR1 as MRHNA and CDR2 as SNTAGT. Between the trimmed V and J ends, which lost 6 bases and 1 base, there was a span of 6 bases. The CDR3 extends over 13 amino acids.